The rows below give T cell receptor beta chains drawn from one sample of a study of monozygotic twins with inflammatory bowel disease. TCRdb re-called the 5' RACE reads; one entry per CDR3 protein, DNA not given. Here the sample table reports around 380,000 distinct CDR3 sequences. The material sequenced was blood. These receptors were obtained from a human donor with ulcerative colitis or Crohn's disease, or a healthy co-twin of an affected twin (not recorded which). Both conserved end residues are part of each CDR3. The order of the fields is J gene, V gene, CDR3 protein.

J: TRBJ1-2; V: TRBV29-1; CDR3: CSVAPTLQGRAFYGYTF
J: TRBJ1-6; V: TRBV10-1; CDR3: CASSDGRTGSPLHF
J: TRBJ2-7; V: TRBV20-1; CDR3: CSAKTSAAYEQYF
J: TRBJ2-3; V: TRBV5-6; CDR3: CASSWGDAGGTDTQYF
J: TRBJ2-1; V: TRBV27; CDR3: CASSFSNRGARGNEQFF
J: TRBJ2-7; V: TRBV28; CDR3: CASRRRGTGGPSYEQYF
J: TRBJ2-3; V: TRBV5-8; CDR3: CASSLVLGILSTDTQYF
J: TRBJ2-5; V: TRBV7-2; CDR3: CASSSLLAGLQETQYF
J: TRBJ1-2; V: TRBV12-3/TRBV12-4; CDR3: CASSFEDREGYTF
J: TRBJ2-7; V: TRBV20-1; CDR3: CSAHDPSGSRSYEQYF
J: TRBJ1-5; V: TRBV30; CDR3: CAWSSGGDQPQHF
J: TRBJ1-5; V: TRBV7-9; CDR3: CASSSSSRQPQHF
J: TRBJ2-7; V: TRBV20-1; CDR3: CRDEGLAGEGPSYEQYF
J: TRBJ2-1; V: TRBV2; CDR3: CASMVTSSYNEQFF
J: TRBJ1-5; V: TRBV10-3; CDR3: CAISSGTSAQPQHF
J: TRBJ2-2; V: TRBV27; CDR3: CASSHRGLNAGELFF
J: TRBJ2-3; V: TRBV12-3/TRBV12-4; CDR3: CASSPYWSTDTQYF
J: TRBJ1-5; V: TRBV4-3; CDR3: CASSQDLSIGNQPQHF
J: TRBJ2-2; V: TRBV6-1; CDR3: CASSGRITEWAGELFF
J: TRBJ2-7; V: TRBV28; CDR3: CASEGAAVGEQYF
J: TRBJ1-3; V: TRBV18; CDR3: CASSPSQAFSGNTIYF
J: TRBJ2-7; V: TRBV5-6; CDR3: CASSKIAGDDQYF
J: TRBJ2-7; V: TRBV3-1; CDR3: CASSQNLPGTGNEQYF
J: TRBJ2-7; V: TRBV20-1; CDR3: CSAKDRPQTYEQYF
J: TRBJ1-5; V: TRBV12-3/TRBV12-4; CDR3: CASSLGRRQRNQPQHF
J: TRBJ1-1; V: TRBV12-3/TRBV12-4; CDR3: CASSLPVRQATTKAFF
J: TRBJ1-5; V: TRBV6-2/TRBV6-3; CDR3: CASSRPEPQHF